A selection of T cell receptor beta chains follows, all from one sample in a study of blood T cells in healthy people across ages. TCRdb re-called the 5' RACE reads with MiXCR, one entry per CDR3 protein. The table lists over a million distinct CDR3 sequences, 40% to 45% of them singletons. The sample consisted of blood. These receptors originate from a woman younger than 35 in good health. Both conserved end residues are part of each CDR3. Fields, in order: J gene, CDR3 length, V gene, CDR3 protein.

j_call: TRBJ2-1
cdr3_length: 16
v_call: TRBV12-3/TRBV12-4
cdr3_aa: CASSPLDSTRANEQFF

j_call: TRBJ2-5
cdr3_length: 14
v_call: TRBV3-1
cdr3_aa: CASSPEGWGNEQYF

j_call: TRBJ1-1
cdr3_length: 12
v_call: TRBV10-3
cdr3_aa: CAIKNRLTEAFF

j_call: TRBJ1-2
cdr3_length: 13
v_call: TRBV27
cdr3_aa: CASSLQGNRGYTF

j_call: NA
cdr3_length: 14
v_call: TRBV4-3
cdr3_aa: CASSQRGPSYEQYF

j_call: TRBJ2-6
cdr3_length: 15
v_call: TRBV30
cdr3_aa: CAWSVQGSGANVLTF

j_call: NA
cdr3_length: 15
v_call: TRBV6-1
cdr3_aa: CASKAGGSSYNEQYF

j_call: TRBJ2-5
cdr3_length: 15
v_call: TRBV4-1
cdr3_aa: CASSQVGVFQETQYF

j_call: TRBJ1-2
cdr3_length: 13
v_call: TRBV6-5
cdr3_aa: CASSRVQGDGYTF

j_call: TRBJ2-5
cdr3_length: 14
v_call: TRBV5-5
cdr3_aa: CASRKRGADETQYF

j_call: TRBJ2-7
cdr3_length: 13
v_call: TRBV29-1
cdr3_aa: CSVALADSYEQYF

j_call: TRBJ1-1
cdr3_length: 15
v_call: TRBV6-2/TRBV6-3
cdr3_aa: CASSPLRTANTEAFF

j_call: NA
cdr3_length: 15
v_call: TRBV15
cdr3_aa: CATSRDLHRGGEQYF

j_call: TRBJ2-1
cdr3_length: 16
v_call: TRBV6-2/TRBV6-3
cdr3_aa: CASSKDLAGGPNEQFF

j_call: TRBJ2-1
cdr3_length: 15
v_call: TRBV11-2
cdr3_aa: CASVLGRTSNNEQFF

j_call: TRBJ2-7
cdr3_length: 14
v_call: TRBV7-3
cdr3_aa: CASSEQGRSGEQYF

j_call: TRBJ2-1
cdr3_length: 14
v_call: TRBV7-2
cdr3_aa: CASSANRAGNEQFF

j_call: TRBJ2-3
cdr3_length: 14
v_call: TRBV2
cdr3_aa: CASNLASSTDTQYF

j_call: TRBJ2-1
cdr3_length: 15
v_call: TRBV29-1
cdr3_aa: CSAPRESGRYNEQFF

j_call: TRBJ2-7
cdr3_length: 14
v_call: TRBV27
cdr3_aa: CASSETGGLYEQYF

j_call: TRBJ1-1
cdr3_length: 13
v_call: TRBV14
cdr3_aa: CASSQRKNTEAFF

j_call: TRBJ1-5
cdr3_length: 14
v_call: TRBV14
cdr3_aa: CASSWTASNQPQHF

j_call: TRBJ2-3
cdr3_length: 19
v_call: TRBV27
cdr3_aa: CASSLSRLAGVGRSDTQYF

j_call: TRBJ1-1
cdr3_length: 16
v_call: TRBV5-1
cdr3_aa: CASSPKEGSSSTEAFF

j_call: TRBJ2-1
cdr3_length: 13
v_call: TRBV9
cdr3_aa: CASSAGTIDEQFF